These 31 T cell receptor beta chains were sequenced from one sample in a study of STAT5B mutations in CD4+ large granular lymphocyte leukemia. Using immunoSEQ multiplex PCR, the repertoire was profiled, and TCRdb retains in-frame clones only, with some absent. The table records around 20,000 clones, around 80% of them present only once. The sequenced sample consisted of CD4+ T cells from blood buffy coats. The receptors were gathered from a human donor in good health.

The J gene is TRBJ1-2, the V gene TRBV6-5; TRBD1 aligns across 9 bases. The V gene's germline CDR1 is MNHEY and CDR2 SVGAGI. This CDR3 is built from 13 residues. After removal of 5 bases from V and 2 bases from J, the junction contained 0 bases not matched to a gene. The CDR3 loop reads CASSGTGNYGYTF. In DNA, the CDR3 is TGTGCCAGCAGTGGGACAGGGAACTATGGCTACACCTTC.

The V gene is TRBV4-1, the J gene TRBJ2-1; 9 bases fit TRBD2. CDR1 is MGHRA and CDR2 is YSYEKL in the germline V gene. V shed 1 base and J 8 bases; nucleotides not matched to a gene: 12. The CDR3 length is 17 residues. CDR3 region: CASSQVRVRGGRDEQFF. For the CDR3, the DNA is TGCGCCAGCAGCCAAGTGCGGGTGCGGGGGGGTAGGGATGAGCAGTTCTTC.

V is TRBV7-9 and J is TRBJ2-3; 7 positions match TRBD2. This CDR3 region has 14 residues. Germline CDR1 reads SEHNR; CDR2 reads FQNEAQ (reference sequence). V lost 2 bases, J lost 3 bases, and 2 bases stayed unmatched. CDR3 in amino acids: CASSLMGGTDTQYF. CDR3 sequence (DNA): TGTGCCAGCAGCTTAATGGGGGGGACAGATACGCAGTATTTT.

The rearrangement joins TRBV19 to TRBJ2-5; 13 bases align to TRBD2. The germline V gene encodes CDR1 LNHDA and CDR2 SQIVND (reference sequence). Losses at the gene ends were 3 bases for V and 1 base for J; bases not matched to a gene: 5. The CDR3 totals 17 residues. The DNA of the CDR3 is TGTGCCAGTAGTATTGGGGGACTAGCGGGGACCCAAGAGACCCAGTACTTC. Residues: CASSIGGLAGTQETQYF.

This chain uses TRBV7-2 with TRBJ2-7; no clear D gene. From germline, CDR1 is SGHTA and CDR2 FQGNSA. CDR3 size: 14 residues. The V and J ends lost 1 base and 11 bases respectively, with 18 bases between them. CDR3 residues: CASSLVRSESSEYF. CDR3 DNA sequence: TGTGCCAGCAGCTTAGTTCGCTCCGAATCCTCTGAGTACTTC.

The V and J genes are TRBV27 and TRBJ2-1; 8 nucleotides agree with TRBD2. The V gene's germline CDR1 is MNHEY and CDR2 SMNVEV (reference sequence). The CDR3 runs 17 residues. V shed 0 bases and J 8 bases; nucleotides not matched to a gene: 12. CDR3 protein: CASSLSWAGGRRDEQFF. The DNA for the CDR3 is TGTGCCAGCAGTTTATCGTGGGCGGGAGGAAGGCGGGATGAGCAGTTCTTC.

The chain is built from TRBV2 and TRBJ2-2; D not certain. Germline V gene data show CDR1 as SNHLY and CDR2 as FYNNEI. V was pared by 2 bases and J by 5 bases, with 12 bases between. The CDR3 runs to 15 residues. CDR3 bases: TGTGCCAGCAGTGAAAGGTGGCAGCAGACCGGGGAGCTGTTTTTT. Translated: CASSERWQQTGELFF. Complete variable domain (other parts from reference TRBV2 and TRBJ2-2): EPEVTQTPSHQVTQMGQEVILRCVPISNHLYFYWYRQILGQKVEFLVSFYNNEISEKSEIFDDQFSVERPDGSNFTLKIRSTKLEDSAMYFCASSERWQQTGELFFGEGSRLTVL.

The chain recombines TRBV9 with TRBJ1-1; possibly TRBD1 for D (6 bases). Germline CDR1 is SGDLS and CDR2 is YYNGEE. V was shortened by 0 bases and J by 5 bases, with 20 bases between the two germline ends. The length of the CDR3 is 17 residues. The CDR3 region is CASSVGGQGIGFTEAFF. DNA for the CDR3: TGTGCCAGCAGCGTAGGGGGGCAGGGAATAGGATTTACTGAAGCTTTCTTT.

The chain couples TRBV28 to TRBJ2-1; TRBD1 agrees at 7 bases. Germline loops: CDR1 MDHEN, CDR2 SYDVKM. The CDR3 is 14 amino acids. J gave up 2 bases and V 4 bases, and 2 bases lay outside the gene matches. CDR3 loop: CASSSGQTYNEQFF. The DNA for the CDR3 is TGTGCCAGCAGTTCGGGACAGACCTACAATGAGCAGTTCTTC.

This chain uses TRBV2 with TRBJ2-3, with D possibly being TRBD1 or TRBD2 (5 bases each). There are 14 residues in the CDR3. Germline loops: CDR1 SNHLY, CDR2 FYNNEI. The germline V and J ends were trimmed by 8 bases and 3 bases, with 15 bases remaining between them. CDR3 loop: CASGAWGSTDTQYF. In DNA form, the CDR3 reads TGTGCCAGCGGGGCTTGGGGGAGTACAGATACGCAGTATTTT.

The chain carries TRBV30 and TRBJ2-2; no reliable D call. V lost 2 bases and J lost 6, with 10 bases in between. The CDR3 sequence is 13 residues long. The germline gives CDR1 GTSNPN, CDR2 SVGIG (reference sequence). The CDR3 loop is CAWSFPPPGELFF. CDR3 nucleotide sequence: TGTGCCTGGAGTTTCCCCCCTCCCGGGGAGCTGTTTTTT.

This clone was seen once. V is TRBV6-5 and J is TRBJ1-2; no reliable D call. Germline values: CDR1 MNHEY, CDR2 SVGAGI. Trimming took off 0 bases at V and 4 bases at J, with 9 bases between the two ends. This CDR3 spans 14 amino acids. CDR3: CASSYSPRSYGYTF. CDR3 coding DNA: TGTGCCAGCAGTTACTCTCCCAGGAGCTATGGCTACACCTTC.

The rearrangement uses TRBV7-9 and TRBJ1-5; possibly TRBD1 for D (5 bases). V was trimmed by 3 bases and J by 2 bases, leaving 11 bases between them. The CDR3 runs 15 residues. Germline V gene data show CDR1 as SEHNR and CDR2 as FQNEAQ (reference sequence). CDR3 loop: CASSLLGEGNQPQHF. The CDR3 bases are TGTGCCAGCAGCTTGCTGGGGGAGGGCAATCAGCCCCAGCATTTT.

The chain employs TRBV6-5 and TRBJ1-2; 11 bases are a match to TRBD1. CDR1 and CDR2 (germline): MNHEY, SVGAGI. Germline trimming cut 0 bases from V and 7 bases from J; bases unmatched to any gene: 4. CDR3 size: 15 residues. CDR3 region: CASSYSGQGASGYTF. Written as DNA, the CDR3 is TGTGCCAGCAGTTACTCCGGACAGGGGGCGAGTGGCTACACCTTC.

The chain carries TRBV27 and TRBJ2-7, with D maybe TRBD2 (6 bases). Trimming took 5 bases from V and 9 from J, leaving 17 bases between them. Germline V CDR1 and CDR2: MNHEY, SMNVEV (reference sequence). The CDR3 is 13 amino acids. The CDR3 DNA reads TGTGCCAGCAGTATGCCGGGAGCGCCCGGGCAGTACTTC. Translating it yields CASSMPGAPGQYF.

This clone was observed a single time. This chain joins TRBV7-2 and TRBJ2-5; TRBD2 matches at 7 bases. CDR3 length equals 14 residues. V gave up 5 bases and J gave up 3 bases; unmatched junction bases: 6. CDR1 is SGHTA, CDR2 FQGNSA, per germline. The CDR3 region is CASSISGPKETQYF. CDR3 nucleotide sequence: TGTGCCAGCAGCATTAGCGGGCCCAAAGAGACCCAGTACTTC.

Written as DNA, the CDR3 is TGTGCCAGCAGTGAGTACAGGGATCTAAAAAACATTCAGTACTTC. Protein product: CASSEYRDLKNIQYF. V and J are TRBV2 and TRBJ2-4, with D possibly being TRBD1 (6 bases). CDR1 and CDR2 from the germline V gene are SNHLY and FYNNEI. The CDR3 extends over 15 amino acids. Between the trimmed V and J ends, which lost 3 bases and 4 bases, there was a span of 13 bases.

The V and J genes are TRBV27 and TRBJ2-7, with 7 bases fitting TRBD1. Germline-derived CDR1 and CDR2 are MNHEY and SMNVEV (reference sequence). V gave up 6 bases and J gave up 6 bases; unmatched junction bases: 5. The CDR3 covers 12 residues. The CDR3 here is CASSNRGGEQYF. As DNA, the CDR3 is TGTGCCAGCAGCAACAGGGGTGGCGAGCAGTACTTC.

The chain couples TRBV30 to TRBJ2-1; either TRBD1 or TRBD2 may fit D (5 bases each). V shed 3 bases and J shed 4 bases, with 13 bases lying between them. This CDR3 spans 14 amino acids. Germline V CDR1 and CDR2: GTSNPN, SVGIG (reference sequence). The CDR3 bases are TGTGCCTGGAGCCGGGACGGAGGTTACAATGAGCAGTTCTTC. Its protein product is CAWSRDGGYNEQFF.

This clone was observed a single time. The J gene is TRBJ1-1, the V gene TRBV27; 11 nucleotides align to TRBD1. Trimming cost V 5 bases and J 0 bases; bases outside gene matches: 8. The germline CDR1 and CDR2 sequences are MNHEY and SMNVEV (reference sequence). This CDR3 contains 17 residues. The CDR3 here is CASSTNGQGAMNTEAFF. CDR3 DNA sequence: TGTGCCAGCAGTACAAATGGACAGGGGGCCATGAACACTGAAGCTTTCTTT.

V is TRBV10-3 and J is TRBJ2-5, with D possibly being TRBD2 (5 bases). V shed 0 bases and J shed 13 bases, with 12 bases lying between them. This CDR3 region has 12 residues. CDR1 is ENHRY and CDR2 is SYGVKD in the germline V gene. CDR3 nucleotide sequence: TGTGCCATCAGTGAGTCCGAGGGCCCTCCGTACTTC. This translates into CAISESEGPPYF.

The genes are TRBV19 and TRBJ2-1, with TRBD2 matching 10 bases. After removal of 6 bases from V and 9 bases from J, the junction contained 8 bases not matched to a gene. The CDR3 has 14 amino acids. The V gene's germline CDR1 is LNHDA and CDR2 SQIVND (reference sequence). The CDR3 DNA reads as TGTGCCAGTAGCCAGCGGGAGGGCCTGGCTGAGCAGTTCTTC. Protein: CASSQREGLAEQFF.

This clone was seen a single time. V and J are TRBV10-3 and TRBJ2-3, with D unresolved. Trimming stripped 7 bases from V and 1 base from J, with 12 bases between. Per the germline V gene, CDR1 is ENHRY and CDR2 is SYGVKD. The CDR3 sequence is 14 residues long. The CDR3 DNA follows: TGTGCCATCAAGTCAGCAACCGGCACAGATACGCAGTATTTT. This translates into CAIKSATGTDTQYF.

The chain employs TRBV7-2 and TRBJ2-3, with D unclear. Germline V CDR1 and CDR2: SGHTA, FQGNSA. This CDR3 region has 13 residues. V lost 3 bases, J lost 5 bases, and 9 bases lay in between. CDR3 region: CASSLSRIDTQYF. The CDR3 nucleotides are TGTGCCAGCAGCTTGAGTAGAATAGATACGCAGTATTTT.

In this sample, this clone turned up a few times. This sequence joins TRBV7-9 and TRBJ1-1; unclear D gene. Germline CDR1 reads SEHNR; CDR2 reads FQNEAQ (reference sequence). V lost 0 bases to trimming and J lost 3 bases, with 5 bases between them. The CDR3 consists of 13 residues. The chain's CDR3 is CASSLASHTEAFF. The CDR3 DNA reads as TGTGCCAGCAGCTTAGCCTCCCACACTGAAGCTTTCTTT.

This chain joins TRBV15 and TRBJ2-1; D is undetermined. CDR1 LNHNV and CDR2 YYDKDF come from the germline V gene (reference sequence). The CDR3 contains 15 residues. V was cut by 1 base and J by 5 bases, with 12 bases left in between. The CDR3 loop reads CATSRATSPNNEQFF. The CDR3 DNA reads as TGTGCCACCAGCAGAGCAACTTCCCCTAACAATGAGCAGTTCTTC.

V usage is TRBV11-2 and J usage is TRBJ2-2; D gene ambiguous. Trimming pared 1 base from V and 5 bases from J, leaving 14 bases between. Germline V CDR1 and CDR2: SGHAT, FQNNGV. The CDR3 consists of 16 residues. This chain's CDR3 is CASSLVLAAPTGELFF. CDR3 nucleotide sequence: TGTGCCAGCAGCTTAGTTCTGGCGGCCCCAACCGGGGAGCTGTTTTTT.

This rearrangement joins TRBV6-5 to TRBJ1-2; TRBD1 matches at 7 bases. Germline V gene sequence: CDR1 MNHEY, CDR2 SVGAGI. Trimming took 6 bases from V and 8 from J; bases not matched to a gene: 12. The CDR3 loop spans 14 amino acids. The CDR3 protein is CASSVTGTNGGYTF. CDR3 sequence (DNA): TGTGCCAGCAGCGTGACAGGGACAAATGGGGGCTACACCTTC.

The chain joins TRBV19 to TRBJ1-5; D may be TRBD1 (5 bases). The germline V gene has CDR1 LNHDA and CDR2 SQIVND (reference sequence). V was cut by 4 bases and J by 0 bases, with 7 bases left in between. The CDR3 contains 14 residues. As DNA, the CDR3 is TGTGCCAGTAGTAGGGGACCTAGCAATCAGCCCCAGCATTTT. Its protein product is CASSRGPSNQPQHF.

The CDR3 sequence is CASSDDRGKTQYF. CDR3 bases: TGTGCCAGCAGTGATGACCGGGGGAAGACCCAGTACTTC. The rearrangement uses TRBV2 and TRBJ2-5, with D perhaps matching TRBD2 (6 bases). Germline V gene lookup returns CDR1 SNHLY and CDR2 FYNNEI. The germline V and J ends were trimmed by 3 bases and 6 bases, with 11 bases remaining between them. CDR3 size: 13 residues.

This clone was counted between two and nine times. The chain couples TRBV21-1 to TRBJ2-7; the table's D call of TRBD1 was not tested on the DNA. TRBV21-1 is termed a pseudogene. The CDR3 consists of 14 residues. This CDR3 reads CASSSREGDYEQYF. CDR3 DNA: TGTGCCAGCAGCTCCCGAGAGGGGGATTACGAGCAGTACTTC.